What follows are 22 T cell receptor beta chains derived from one specimen sequenced in a study of blood T cell repertoires in COVID-19 (TCRdb year 2020). Libraries were prepared through the immunoSEQ multiplex PCR assay. TCRdb provides this immuneACCESS table in a form limited to in-frame rearrangements. Some clones are lacking; in checked studies, under half of them reflect an unresolved V gene, and why the rest are absent is not known. This sample lists 150,000 to 200,000 clones; roughly 90% were detected once. 7.5% to 10% of the sample is in the top ten clones. Sequenced sample: PBMCs or T cells enriched from blood (not recorded which). The receptors originated from a woman under 30 who had recovered from COVID-19.

The gene calls are TRBV3-1 (or the pseudogene TRBV3-2) and TRBJ1-2; 9 positions match TRBD1. The germline gives CDR1 LGHDT, CDR2 YNNKEL (reference sequence). V was clipped by 4 bases and J by 5 bases; unmatched bases: 5. The CDR3 is 14 residues long. CDR3 sequence reads: CASSLGTGIYGYTF. Here the CDR3 DNA reads TGTGCCAGCAGCCTTGGGACAGGGATTTATGGCTACACCTTC.

This chain connects TRBV25-1 to TRBJ1-2; TRBD1 agrees at 9 bases. This CDR3 has 15 amino acids. The V gene end was trimmed by 4 bases and the J gene end by 8 bases; junction bases not matched to a gene: 11. Germline V gene sequence: CDR1 MGHDK, CDR2 SYGVNS. The CDR3 sequence: CASSGPGQGTKGYTF. CDR3 DNA: TGTGCCAGCAGTGGGCCGGGACAGGGAACTAAAGGCTACACCTTC.

The chain employs TRBV24-1 and TRBJ1-2, with D unresolved. The CDR3 extends over 13 amino acids. Germline CDR1 is KGHDR and CDR2 is SFDVKD. Trimming pared 4 bases from V and 5 bases from J, leaving 10 bases between. The CDR3 loop reads CATSDWTGYGYTF. The CDR3 coding sequence is TGTGCCACCAGTGACTGGACTGGGTATGGCTACACCTTC.

The chain is built from TRBV28 and TRBJ1-5; D remains unclear. Deletions cut 5 bases from V and 7 bases from J, with 12 bases between. This CDR3 region has 13 residues. The germline gives CDR1 MDHEN, CDR2 SYDVKM. CDR3 residues: CASSRNSGQPQHF. In DNA form, the CDR3 reads TGTGCCAGCAGTCGAAATTCGGGACAGCCCCAGCATTTT. The whole variable domain, filled in from reference TRBV28 and TRBJ1-5, reads DVKVTQSSRYLVKRTGEKVFLECVQDMDHENMFWYRQDPGLGLRLIYFSYDVKMKEKGDIPEGYSVSREKKERFSLILESASTNQTSMYLCASSRNSGQPQHFGDGTRLSIL.

The gene calls are TRBV4-1 and TRBJ1-5, with D possibly matching TRBD1 (5 bases). The CDR3 is 14 residues long. Germline loops: CDR1 MGHRA, CDR2 YSYEKL. The germline V and J ends were trimmed by 1 base and 7 bases, with 11 bases remaining between them. The DNA of the CDR3 is TGCGCCAGCAGCCAAGGAGGGACTTTCCAGCCCCAGCATTTT. Encoded protein: CASSQGGTFQPQHF.

This chain connects TRBV21-1 to TRBJ1-5; the D call TRBD1 from the table was never checked on the DNA. TRBV21-1 is classified as a pseudogene. The CDR3 runs to 20 residues. The CDR3 loop is CASSKCGTGGQDYSNQPQHF. As DNA, the CDR3 is TGTGCCAGCAGCAAATGTGGGACAGGGGGCCAGGATTATAGCAATCAGCCCCAGCATTTT.

CDR3 nucleotide sequence: TGTGCCAGCAGCTTAGGGGTCGCGTCGAACACTGAAGCTTTCTTT. Its protein is CASSLGVASNTEAFF. V is TRBV13 and J is TRBJ1-1, with no clear D. The CDR3 has 15 amino acids. Trimming stripped 0 bases from V and 1 base from J, with 9 bases between. Germline lookup yields CDR1 PRHDT and CDR2 FYEKMQ (reference sequence).

The V call is TRBV12-5, the J call TRBJ2-3, with D tentatively TRBD1 (6 bases). The CDR3 totals 15 residues. The germline CDR1 and CDR2 sequences are LGHNT and FRNRAP. Trimming cost V 7 bases and J 6 bases, with 20 bases left between them. CDR3: CASVPTGQRTDTQYF. CDR3 coding DNA: TGTGCTAGTGTCCCGACCGGACAGAGAACGGATACGCAGTATTTT. Complete variable domain (other parts from reference TRBV12-5 and TRBJ2-3): DARVTQTPRHKVTEMGQEVTMRCQPILGHNTVFWYRQTMMQGLELLAYFRNRAPLDDSGMPKDRFSAEMPDATLATLKIQPSEPRDSAVYFCASVPTGQRTDTQYFGPGTRLTVL.

In this sample, this clone turned up a few times. The V gene is TRBV4-1, the J gene TRBJ1-2, with a tentative D call TRBD1 (5 bases). CDR1 and CDR2 (germline): MGHRA, YSYEKL. V dropped 0 bases and J dropped 4 bases, with 12 bases sitting between them. The CDR3 length is 15 residues. The CDR3: CASSQEGVGPYGYTF. CDR3 in DNA: TGCGCCAGCAGCCAAGAAGGGGTAGGGCCCTATGGCTACACCTTC.

The J gene is TRBJ1-5, the V gene TRBV12-3 or TRBV12-4, with D possibly TRBD1 on 6 matching bases. V lost 5 bases and J 4 bases, leaving 9 bases between the germline ends. The length of the CDR3 is 13 residues. CDR3 sequence: CASSPTGNQPQHF. The CDR3 DNA reads as TGTGCCAGCAGTCCCACAGGGAATCAGCCCCAGCATTTT.

The V and J genes are TRBV5-4 and TRBJ2-5; 7 bases map to TRBD2. Looked up from germline, CDR1 is SGHNT and CDR2 is YYREEE (reference sequence). Trimming cost V 4 bases and J 3 bases; bases outside gene matches: 12. This CDR3 has 16 amino acids. CDR3 sequence: CASSPGGQAEEETQYF. The CDR3 DNA is TGTGCCAGCAGCCCGGGGGGTCAAGCAGAGGAAGAGACCCAGTACTTC.

The V gene is TRBV28, the J gene TRBJ1-5; tentative D call: TRBD1 (5 bases). Germline CDR1 reads MDHEN; CDR2 reads SYDVKM. There are 14 residues in the CDR3. Trimming pared 2 bases from V and 4 bases from J, leaving 9 bases between. As DNA, the CDR3 is TGTGCCAGCAGTTTACCAGGGAATAATCAGCCCCAGCATTTT. Encoded protein: CASSLPGNNQPQHF.

The chain has TRBV7-9 and TRBJ2-3, with a tentative D call TRBD1 (6 bases). Trimming removed 2 bases from V and 4 bases from J, with 16 bases in between. Germline V gives CDR1 SEHNR, CDR2 FQNEAQ (reference sequence). The CDR3 is 16 residues long. CDR3 DNA: TGTGCCAGCAGCTTATTCACAGGGCCCGGGGCAGATACGCAGTATTTT. Its protein product is CASSLFTGPGADTQYF.

The CDR3 spells CASSDPLAGVTDTQYF. CDR3 DNA: TGTGCCAGCAGTGATCCCCTAGCGGGTGTCACAGATACGCAGTATTTT. The chain couples TRBV2 to TRBJ2-3; 8 bases match TRBD2. Germline-derived CDR1 and CDR2 are SNHLY and FYNNEI. CDR3 length: 16 amino acids. V gave up 3 bases and J gave up 2 bases; unmatched junction bases: 7.

The V gene is TRBV25-1, the J gene TRBJ2-7; 9 nucleotides match TRBD2. This CDR3 is built from 14 residues. The junction had 5 bases not matched to a gene; V was cut back by 6 bases and J by 2 bases. Germline lookup yields CDR1 MGHDK and CDR2 SYGVNS. CDR3 in DNA: TGTGCCAGCAGCCTTGCTAGCGGGGCCTACGAGCAGTACTTC. Protein product: CASSLASGAYEQYF.

The chain employs TRBV4-1 and TRBJ2-6, with TRBD1 matching 8 bases. The V and J ends lost 4 bases and 1 base, in that order; junction bases with no gene match: 6. This CDR3 is built from 17 residues. Germline CDR1 is MGHRA and CDR2 is YSYEKL. The CDR3 protein is CASSRWGQESGANVLTF. The CDR3 DNA is TGCGCCAGCAGCCGGTGGGGACAGGAGTCTGGGGCCAACGTCCTGACTTTC.

This sequence joins TRBV6-8 and TRBJ1-6, with 8 bases matching TRBD1. Germline values: CDR1 MNHGY, CDR2 SAAAGT. There are 15 residues in the CDR3. Germline trimming cut 7 bases from V and 13 bases from J; bases unmatched to any gene: 15. CDR3: CASTPGTGKLQPLHF. For the CDR3, the DNA is TGTGCCAGCACACCCGGGACAGGTAAACTACAGCCCCTCCACTTT.

This clone has only a few counts. The chain links TRBV12-3 or TRBV12-4 to TRBJ2-7, with 8 bases lining up with TRBD1. Trimming took 6 bases from V and 6 from J; bases not matched to a gene: 7. This CDR3 has 13 amino acids. The DNA for the CDR3 is TGTGCCAGCAGCAAGACAGGGGAAGGCGAGCAGTACTTC. Translated, it gives CASSKTGEGEQYF.

The chain joins TRBV7-6 to TRBJ2-5, with D tentatively TRBD1 (6 bases). The V and J ends lost 4 bases and 4 bases respectively, with 13 bases between them. The CDR3 has 14 amino acids. Looked up from germline, CDR1 is SGHVS and CDR2 is FNYEAQ. The CDR3, as DNA: TGTGCCAGCAGCTCCTCGGACAGAGCAGAGACCCAGTACTTC. It yields the protein CASSSSDRAETQYF.

The rearrangement uses TRBV6-2 or TRBV6-3 and TRBJ2-7; the match to TRBD1 covers 10 bases. The CDR3 spans 15 residues. CDR1 is MNHEY, CDR2 SVGEGT, per germline. Trimming removed 5 bases from V and 1 base from J; junction bases left unmatched: 5. The chain's CDR3 is CASSRTGGNSYEQYF. In nucleotides, the CDR3 is TGTGCCAGCAGTCGGACAGGGGGGAATTCCTACGAGCAGTACTTC.

CDR3 in amino acids: CASSQDPGQGATQYF. CDR3 DNA: TGCGCCAGCAGCCAAGACCCGGGACAGGGGGCGACCCAGTACTTC. The gene calls are TRBV4-1 and TRBJ2-5, with 12 bases matching TRBD1. V shed 0 bases, J shed 7 bases, and the junction held 3 bases outside the gene matches. Per the germline V gene, CDR1 is MGHRA and CDR2 is YSYEKL. The CDR3 is made up of 15 amino acids.

This chain joins TRBV4-2 and TRBJ1-1, with D uncertain. V was pared by 8 bases and J by 1 base, with 17 bases between. There are 15 residues in the CDR3. Per germline, CDR1 LGHNA and CDR2 YNFKEQ. The CDR3 sequence is CASCDPVRQNTEAFF. CDR3 nucleotides: TGTGCCAGCTGTGACCCGGTGCGACAGAACACTGAAGCTTTCTTT.